Sequencing of this TCR beta chain was carried out in a study of pediatric ulcerative colitis. Study-wide findings and caveats: Acute severe colitis showed lower rectal diversity from clonal expansions.

Samples were sequenced at Survey level, maximum 500,000 reads. TCRdb's copy holds only in-frame clones and misses some; the assay was immunoSEQ multiplex PCR. Of 64,000 or so clones listed, more than 60% are singletons. Note on this clone: What it binds is not known.

There are 15 residues in the CDR3. Germline V CDR1 and CDR2: SGHTA, FQGTGA. Trimming left V 1 base short and J 4 bases short, with 13 bases between. No immunosuppressive drugs were given to ulcerative colitis patients before diagnostic colonoscopy. The sequenced sample consisted of blood. The TCR sequence derives from a boy between 10 and 17 years old with moderate ulcerative colitis. The chain uses TRBV7-3 and TRBJ1-1, with D tentatively TRBD1 (6 bases). The CDR3: CASSLIGGAVTEAFF. The DNA of the CDR3 is TGTGCCAGCAGCTTAATAGGGGGGGCAGTCACTGAAGCTTTCTTT.